The rows below give T cell receptor beta chains drawn from one sample of a study of T cell repertoires in cytomegalovirus infection. These receptors have no identified antigens. TCRdb ran MiXCR on the reads and lists one entry per CDR3 protein. In the table there are about 920,000 distinct CDR3 sequences, about a third of which are singletons. The sample in question was cultured CD8+ T cells from PBMCs, obtained from culture after CMV antigen stimulation. The receptors derive from a human donor in good health (CMV status not recorded). Some clones in this sample may be carry-over from other donors' samples. The CDR3 runs from the conserved cysteine through the conserved F or W. The order of the fields is V gene, J gene, clone size, D gene, CDR3 protein, CDR3 DNA. D genes are given only for firm matches. Clone size is given for some rows only: seen once, a few or many times, or a class if the clone is expanded.

TRBV11-3	TRBJ2-1	-	TRBD2	CASSSLSSGLNNEQFF	TGTGCCAGCAGCTCCCTCTCTAGCGGACTAAACAATGAGCAGTTCTTC
TRBV2	TRBJ1-1	-	-	CASSEMVLNTEAFF	TGTGCCAGCAGTGAAATGGTGTTGAACACTGAAGCCTTCTTT
TRBV12-5	TRBJ2-3	-	-	CASGPPLTDTQYF	TGTGCTAGTGGCCCGCCACTCACAGATACGCAGTATTTT
TRBV5-1	TRBJ2-5	-	-	CASSSVGANQETQYF	TGCGCCAGCAGCTCAGTCGGTGCGAACCAAGAGACCCAGTACTTC
TRBV5-1	TRBJ2-7	once	-	CASSLVNAGYSYEQYF	TGCGCCAGCAGCTTGGTTAATGCGGGGTACTCCTACGAGCAGTACTTC
TRBV12-3/TRBV12-4	TRBJ1-1	-	-	CASRMGGLSTEAFF	TGTGCCAGCAGAATGGGGGGTTTGAGCACTGAAGCTTTCTTT
TRBV12-3/TRBV12-4	TRBJ2-3	-	-	CASSAAGFAGTQYF	TGTGCCAGCAGTGCAGCAGGGTTCGCAGGTACGCAGTATTTT
TRBV24-1	TRBJ2-2	-	-	CATSDLGPSSRDTGELFF	TGTGCCACCAGTGACCTTGGACCGTCCTCCAGAGACACCGGGGAGCTGTTTTTT
TRBV7-9	TRBJ2-2	-	-	CASSFRQTTNTGELFF	TGTGCCAGCAGCTTCCGACAGACAACGAACACCGGGGAGCTGTTTTTT
TRBV5-4	TRBJ2-2	-	TRBD2	CASSGGGTNTGELFF	TGTGCCAGCAGCGGCGGGGGGACGAACACCGGGGAGCTGTTTTTT
TRBV20-1	TRBJ2-2	-	-	CSAIQDPANTGELFF	TGCAGTGCCATACAGGACCCCGCGAACACCGGGGAGCTGTTTTTT
TRBV7-9	TRBJ1-5	-	-	CASQEGGVQPQHF	TGTGCCAGCCAGGAGGGGGGTGTTCAGCCCCAGCATTTT
TRBV7-6	TRBJ2-1	many	-	CASSSRTQVNEQFF	TGTGCCAGCAGCTCGCGAACTCAGGTCAATGAGCAGTTCTTC
TRBV3-1	TRBJ2-1	few	TRBD2	CASSQGEGNEQFF	TGTGCCAGCAGCCAGGGGGAGGGCAATGAGCAGTTCTTC
TRBV5-1	TRBJ2-5	-	TRBD2	CASSLKRGGQKTQYF	TGCGCCAGCAGCTTGAAGCGGGGGGGCCAAAAGACCCAGTACTTC
TRBV29-1	TRBJ2-5	once	-	CSVEFAGVQETQYF	TGCAGCGTTGAATTCGCAGGGGTACAAGAGACCCAGTACTTC
TRBV5-6	TRBJ1-1	-	-	CASQQGGGPEAFF	TGTGCCAGTCAACAGGGTGGAGGGCCTGAAGCTTTCTTT
TRBV9	TRBJ2-1	-	TRBD1	CASSPGTGENYNEQFF	TGTGCCAGCAGCCCGGGGACAGGGGAGAACTACAATGAGCAGTTCTTC
TRBV4-2	TRBJ2-2	-	-	CASSHERDTGELFF	TGTGCCAGCAGCCACGAACGGGACACCGGGGAGCTGTTTTTT
TRBV7-6	TRBJ2-3	-	-	CASSLLAADTQYF	TGTGCCAGCAGCTTACTAGCCGCAGATACGCAGTATTTT
TRBV7-9	TRBJ2-1	-	-	CASSSGFGEQFF	TGTGCCAGCAGCTCCGGTTTCGGTGAGCAGTTCTTC
TRBV19	TRBJ2-7	-	TRBD2	CASSISPHKERGDTYEQYF	TGTGCCAGTAGTATTAGCCCCCATAAGGAGCGGGGGGACACCTACGAGCAGTACTTC
TRBV20-1	TRBJ1-4	-	TRBD1	CSARAPGTGVSNEKLFF	TGCAGTGCTAGAGCACCCGGGACAGGGGTTAGTAATGAAAAACTGTTTTTT
TRBV12-3/TRBV12-4	TRBJ1-1	few	-	CASSLLQGEITEAFF	TGTGCCAGCAGTTTATTACAGGGAGAGATCACTGAAGCTTTCTTT
TRBV27	TRBJ1-1	-	-	CASSSQQVPLNTEAFF	TGTGCCAGCAGTTCCCAACAGGTACCTCTGAACACTGAAGCTTTCTTT
TRBV7-7	TRBJ2-5	-	TRBD1	CASSLLDRGLETQYF	TGTGCTAGCAGCTTATTAGACAGGGGGTTGGAGACCCAGTACTTC
TRBV2	TRBJ1-2	-	-	CASSHALNYGYTF	TGTGCCAGCAGTCATGCGTTAAACTATGGCTACACCTTC
TRBV5-6	TRBJ2-7	-	-	CASSFTGTIYEQYF	TGTGCCAGCAGCTTCACAGGGACGATCTACGAGCAGTACTTC
TRBV6-8	TRBJ2-5	-	-	CASSPIYGAGETQYF	TGTGCCAGCAGCCCCATATATGGGGCCGGGGAGACCCAGTACTTC
TRBV13	TRBJ1-4	-	-	CASNTGRDEKLFF	TGTGCCAGCAATACAGGGCGGGATGAAAAACTGTTTTTT
TRBV7-8	TRBJ2-1	-	TRBD2	CASSSSSGGGSYNEQFF	TGTGCCAGCAGCTCATCTAGCGGGGGGGGGTCCTACAATGAGCAGTTCTTC
TRBV4-1	TRBJ2-3	few	TRBD2	CASSQGPLAGSTDTQYF	TGCGCCAGCAGCCAAGGTCCCCTAGCGGGGTCCACAGATACGCAGTATTTT
TRBV4-1	TRBJ2-1	-	-	CASSQDLARANEQFF	TGCGCCAGCAGCCAAGATCTAGCCCGCGCCAATGAGCAGTTCTTC
TRBV11-2	TRBJ2-1	-	TRBD1	CASSLYRDRGLGSYNEQFF	TGTGCCAGCAGCTTATACCGGGACAGGGGGCTGGGCTCCTACAATGAGCAGTTCTTC
TRBV6-5	TRBJ1-6	few	-	CASSYSGSPHNSPLHF	TGTGCCAGCAGTTACTCGGGCAGTCCCCATAATTCACCCCTCCACTTT
TRBV20-1	TRBJ2-7	-	-	CSARDWGQAYEQYF	TGCAGTGCTAGAGATTGGGGTCAAGCCTACGAGCAGTACTTC
TRBV6-1	TRBJ2-7	few	-	CASSEMRVSSYEQYF	TGTGCCAGCAGTGAAATGAGGGTTAGCTCCTACGAGCAGTACTTC
TRBV27	TRBJ2-7	few	TRBD1	CASSLWTGNEQYF	TGTGCCAGCAGTCTCTGGACAGGGAACGAGCAGTACTTC
TRBV7-9	TRBJ2-1	many	-	CASSLRRGAAVGEQFF	TGTGCCAGCAGCTTGAGAAGGGGGGCCGCTGTGGGTGAGCAGTTCTTC
TRBV12-3/TRBV12-4	TRBJ2-5	many	-	CASTSGTDGQETQYF	TGTGCCAGCACCTCCGGGACGGATGGCCAAGAGACCCAGTACTTC
TRBV20-1	TRBJ1-1	-	-	CSARFNRVTEAFF	TGCAGTGCTAGGTTTAACAGGGTCACTGAAGCTTTCTTT
TRBV7-6	TRBJ2-2	-	-	CASSSFDSSNTGELFF	TGTGCCAGCAGCTCATTCGACAGCTCGAACACCGGGGAGCTGTTTTTT
TRBV6-5	TRBJ2-3	-	TRBD2	CASTGGWGYF	TGTGCCAGCACCGGGGGGTGGGGGTATTTT
TRBV12-3/TRBV12-4	TRBJ1-2	-	-	CASSFWTDLLVPNYGYTF	TGTGCCAGCAGTTTCTGGACAGACCTACTTGTCCCTAACTATGGCTACACCTTC
TRBV9	TRBJ2-1	-	-	CASSEGAGGTGNEQFF	TGTGCCAGCAGCGAGGGAGCGGGCGGCACAGGCAATGAGCAGTTCTTC
TRBV4-3	TRBJ2-1	-	TRBD2	CASSQAGVGLYNEQFF	TGCGCCAGCAGCCAGGCGGGGGTGGGGTTATACAATGAGCAGTTCTTC
TRBV4-3	TRBJ2-2	-	-	CTSSQDRNTGELFF	TGCACCAGCAGCCAAGACAGAAACACCGGGGAGCTGTTTTTT
TRBV6-5	TRBJ1-1	many	-	CASSYKAFNTEAFF	TGTGCCAGCAGTTACAAGGCGTTCAACACTGAAGCTTTCTTT
TRBV6-5	TRBJ2-5	few	-	CASSTRRETQYF	TGTGCCAGCTCTACACGGAGGGAGACCCAGTACTTC
TRBV6-1	TRBJ2-5	-	TRBD1	CASSPTGTGAYLQETQYF	TGTGCCAGCAGTCCAACCGGGACAGGGGCGTACTTGCAAGAGACCCAGTACTTC
TRBV7-6	TRBJ1-1	-	-	CASSFKKGGSTEAFF	TGTGCCAGCAGCTTCAAGAAGGGGGGATCCACTGAAGCTTTCTTT
TRBV7-3	TRBJ2-1	-	-	CASSTTGTPYNEQFF	TGTGCCAGCAGCACCACCGGGACACCTTACAATGAGCAGTTCTTC
TRBV6-1	TRBJ2-5	many	-	CASSENGARRETQYF	TGTGCCAGCAGTGAAAACGGGGCACGTCGGGAGACCCAGTACTTC
TRBV7-6	TRBJ2-2	-	TRBD2	CASRSLAENTGELFF	TGTGCCAGCAGAAGTCTAGCGGAGAACACCGGGGAGCTGTTTTTT
TRBV24-1	TRBJ2-2	-	-	CATSPKNTGELFF	TGTGCCACCAGCCCGAAGAACACCGGGGAGCTGTTTTTT
TRBV20-1	TRBJ2-4	few	-	CSARDQGGIAKNIQYF	TGCAGTGCTAGAGATCAGGGCGGGATAGCCAAAAACATTCAGTACTTC